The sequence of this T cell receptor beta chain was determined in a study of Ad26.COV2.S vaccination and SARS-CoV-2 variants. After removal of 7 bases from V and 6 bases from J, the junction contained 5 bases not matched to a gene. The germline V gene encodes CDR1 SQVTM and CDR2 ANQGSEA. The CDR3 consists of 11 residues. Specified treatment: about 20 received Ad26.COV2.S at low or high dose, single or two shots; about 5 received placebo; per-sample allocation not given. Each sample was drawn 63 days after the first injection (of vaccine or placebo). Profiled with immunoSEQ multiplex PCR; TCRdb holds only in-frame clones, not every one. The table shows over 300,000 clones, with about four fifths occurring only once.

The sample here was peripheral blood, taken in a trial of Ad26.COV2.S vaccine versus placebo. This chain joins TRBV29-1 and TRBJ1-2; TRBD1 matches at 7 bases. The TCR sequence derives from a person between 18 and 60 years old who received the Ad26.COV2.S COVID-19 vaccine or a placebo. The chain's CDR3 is CSAGGSDGYTF. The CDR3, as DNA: TGCAGCGCAGGGGGGTCGGATGGCTACACCTTC.